These 32 T cell receptor beta chains came from one sample sequenced in a study of T cells after posttransplantation cyclophosphamide. Generated by immunoSEQ multiplex PCR, the TCRdb table keeps only in-frame clones and is missing some. This sample carries about 36,000 clones, roughly 78% of them seen once, and the ten largest clones take about 8%. A marrow graft followed busulfan-fludarabine conditioning, with cyclophosphamide on days +3 and +4. This specimen was CD4+ T cells sorted from blood, taken 1,900 to 2,000 days after a stem cell transplant with posttransplant cyclophosphamide. These receptors all come from a female patient in her forties who received an allogeneic stem cell transplant from a related donor, was CMV-positive, and had no GVHD. Some T cells may arise from the graft donor.

This chain joins TRBV7-9 and TRBJ1-2; TRBD1 might be the D (6 bases). The V gene's germline CDR1 is SEHNR and CDR2 FQNEAQ (reference sequence). Deletions cut 5 bases from V and 3 bases from J, with 10 bases between. The CDR3 loop spans 13 amino acids. The CDR3 here is CASSQDRYYGYTF. DNA for the CDR3: TGTGCCAGCAGCCAAGACAGGTACTATGGCTACACCTTC.

This sequence joins TRBV6-6 and TRBJ2-1, with TRBD2 matching over 11 bases. The CDR3 length is 15 residues. Germline values: CDR1 MNHNY, CDR2 SVGAGI (reference sequence). The V segment lost 6 bases and the J segment 12 bases; nucleotides outside the gene matches: 13. The CDR3 loop reads CASSPGLAGAGGQFF. The CDR3 nucleotides read TGTGCCAGCAGCCCTGGACTAGCGGGTGCTGGGGGGCAGTTCTTC.

The rearrangement joins TRBV7-3 to TRBJ2-1; 7 nucleotides line up with TRBD2. The germline V gene encodes CDR1 SGHTA and CDR2 FQGTGA. V shed 4 bases and J 0 bases; nucleotides not matched to a gene: 6. The CDR3 sequence is 16 residues long. The CDR3 sequence is CASSSLAAASYNEQFF. In DNA, the CDR3 is TGTGCCAGCAGCTCGCTAGCGGCCGCCTCCTACAATGAGCAGTTCTTC. The full variable domain, rest sourced from reference TRBV7-3 and TRBJ2-1, is GAGVSQTPSNKVTEKGKYVELRCDPISGHTALYWYRQSLGQGPEFLIYFQGTGAADDSGLPNDRFFAVRPEGSVSTLKIQRTERGDSAVYLCASSSLAAASYNEQFFGPGTRLTVL.

The rearrangement joins TRBV10-2 to TRBJ1-1; D possibly corresponds to TRBD1 (6 bases). From germline, CDR1 is WSHSY and CDR2 SAAADI. V lost 9 bases, J lost 5 bases, and 7 bases lay in between. The CDR3 length is 10 residues. In DNA, the CDR3 is TGCGCCAGTCAGGGGACTGAAGCTTTCTTT. It translates to CASQGTEAFF.

This clone appeared a single time. The chain links TRBV6-5 to TRBJ1-1; possible D gene TRBD1, 6 bases. Trimming stripped 10 bases from V and 3 bases from J, with 15 bases between. CDR1 and CDR2 from the germline V gene are MNHEY and SVGAGI. This CDR3 is 13 amino acids long. The CDR3 sequence: CATGRTVYTEAFF. The DNA of the CDR3 is TGTGCCACCGGACGGACAGTCTACACTGAAGCTTTCTTT.

This chain uses TRBV9 with TRBJ1-1, with a possible D match to TRBD1 (6 bases). Looked up from germline, CDR1 is SGDLS and CDR2 is YYNGEE. V was cut by 0 bases and J by 1 base, with 10 bases left in between. This CDR3 is built from 15 residues. This CDR3 is CASSVGGHANTEAFF. The CDR3 bases are TGTGCCAGCAGCGTAGGGGGACACGCGAACACTGAAGCTTTCTTT.

The chain joins TRBV7-3 to TRBJ1-1, with a weak D call TRBD1 (6 bases). Germline V gives CDR1 SGHTA, CDR2 FQGTGA. CDR3 size: 13 residues. The V gene lost 5 bases and the J gene lost 4 bases, with 11 bases spanning the gap. The CDR3 DNA reads as TGTGCCAGCAGCCTCAACAGGGCCACTGAAGCTTTCTTT. Amino acids: CASSLNRATEAFF.

This chain joins TRBV10-3 and TRBJ2-3; D uncertain. V lost 6 bases and J 0 bases, leaving 13 bases between the germline ends. The length of the CDR3 is 15 residues. From germline, CDR1 is ENHRY and CDR2 SYGVKD. CDR3 coding DNA: TGTGCCATCAGACAGTCAACCTCTAGCACAGATACGCAGTATTTT. This encodes CAIRQSTSSTDTQYF.

The V call is TRBV28, the J call TRBJ2-3, with D perhaps matching TRBD1 (5 bases). The length of the CDR3 is 15 residues. V shed 5 bases and J shed 2 bases, with 14 bases lying between them. Germline values: CDR1 MDHEN, CDR2 SYDVKM. CDR3 amino acids: CASSRQLFFTDTQYF. The CDR3 DNA follows: TGTGCCAGCAGTCGACAGCTATTTTTCACAGATACGCAGTATTTT.

The rearrangement uses TRBV6-5 and TRBJ2-7; D is possibly TRBD1 (5 bases). Trimming left V 4 bases short and J 2 bases short, with 15 bases between. Germline V gives CDR1 MNHEY, CDR2 SVGAGI. The CDR3 sequence is 15 residues long. The CDR3 reads CASSSPTVGTYEQYF. CDR3 coding DNA: TGTGCCAGCAGTTCACCGACAGTTGGTACCTACGAGCAGTACTTC.

The CDR3 coding sequence is TGTGCCAGCAGCCCGAGTCTCCGAAAGCGGGGGGTCGCCTACGAGCAGTACTTC. Translated, it gives CASSPSLRKRGVAYEQYF. The chain combines TRBV11-2 with TRBJ2-7, with 9 bases identical to TRBD2. V shed 5 bases and J 2 bases; nucleotides not matched to a gene: 16. The length of the CDR3 is 18 residues. From germline, CDR1 is SGHAT and CDR2 FQNNGV.

CDR3 residues: CASRARGGLPPDTQYF. For the CDR3, the DNA is TGTGCCAGCAGGGCCCGGGGGGGCCTCCCCCCAGATACGCAGTATTTT. The genes are TRBV28 and TRBJ2-3, with TRBD2 matching 8 bases. The CDR3 covers 16 residues. Per germline, CDR1 MDHEN and CDR2 SYDVKM. V lost 6 bases to trimming and J lost 4 bases; unmatched junction nucleotides: 12.

This clone was observed once. CDR3 sequence: CAISELHRLESTGANVLTF. CDR3 bases: TGTGCCATCAGTGAGCTCCACAGGTTAGAGTCAACCGGGGCCAACGTCCTGACTTTC. The chain joins TRBV10-3 to TRBJ2-6; maybe TRBD1 (5 bases). Trimming stripped 2 bases from V and 4 bases from J, with 21 bases between. The CDR3 is 19 amino acids. The germline V gene encodes CDR1 ENHRY and CDR2 SYGVKD.

The rearrangement uses TRBV6-5 and TRBJ1-4; TRBD1 matches 7 bases. The CDR3 length is 14 residues. Trimming cost V 6 bases and J 4 bases; bases outside gene matches: 5. Germline values: CDR1 MNHEY, CDR2 SVGAGI. The CDR3 region is CASSSTGINEKLFF. The CDR3 DNA follows: TGTGCCAGCAGCTCGACAGGGATTAATGAAAAACTGTTTTTT.

This clone was seen a few times. This sequence joins TRBV4-2 and TRBJ1-5; D is undetermined. The V end was cut by 0 bases, the J end by 5 bases, with 11 bases between. This CDR3 comprises 15 residues. Germline-derived CDR1 and CDR2 are LGHNA and YNFKEQ. CDR3 in amino acids: CASSQDTGKDQPQHF. The DNA for the CDR3 is TGTGCCAGCAGCCAAGATACGGGGAAGGATCAGCCCCAGCATTTT.

This chain links TRBV27 with TRBJ1-1; a possible D gene is TRBD1 (5 bases). The length of the CDR3 is 16 residues. Germline CDR1 is MNHEY and CDR2 is SMNVEV (reference sequence). V was clipped by 6 bases and J by 0 bases, with 17 bases between them. The CDR3 DNA sequence: TGTGCCAGCAGACCCCGCCGCGTGGACATGAACACTGAAGCTTTCTTT. It encodes CASRPRRVDMNTEAFF.

V gene TRBV4-2 combines with J gene TRBJ2-3; TRBD1 agrees at 9 bases. Losses at the gene ends were 2 bases for V and 2 bases for J; bases not matched to a gene: 5. This CDR3 contains 16 residues. The germline gives CDR1 LGHNA, CDR2 YNFKEQ. In DNA, the CDR3 is TGTGCCAGCAGCCAAAAGGACAGGGGCCTCACAGATACGCAGTATTTT. Its translation: CASSQKDRGLTDTQYF.

The chain couples TRBV9 to TRBJ2-1; 8 bases are a match to TRBD2. V trimming: 2 bases; J trimming: 5 bases; junction bases outside the gene matches: 6. The CDR3 consists of 15 residues. CDR1 is SGDLS, CDR2 YYNGEE, per germline. The CDR3 nucleotides read TGTGCCAGCAGCGTCCTTGGGACTAGGGACAATGAGCAGTTCTTC. Translated, it gives CASSVLGTRDNEQFF.

The rearrangement uses TRBV5-4 and TRBJ2-2, with D unresolved. The germline V gene encodes CDR1 SGHNT and CDR2 YYREEE (reference sequence). Trimming took off 9 bases at V and 2 bases at J, with 14 bases between the two ends. CDR3 size: 14 residues. The CDR3 spells CATERVFNTGELFF. The DNA for the CDR3 is TGTGCCACCGAACGGGTTTTTAACACCGGGGAGCTGTTTTTT.

This clone was detected only a few times. The V and J genes are TRBV11-3 and TRBJ2-2; 8 bases align to TRBD2. This CDR3 has 16 amino acids. Germline V gene sequence: CDR1 SGHNT, CDR2 YENEEA. V was pared by 2 bases and J by 3 bases, with 5 bases of the junction left unmatched. This chain's CDR3 is CASSLRAGGHTGELFF. CDR3 bases: TGTGCCAGCAGCTTACGGGCGGGGGGCCACACCGGGGAGCTGTTTTTT.

The CDR3 DNA follows: TGTGCCAGCAGCCAAGCCTCGACAGGGGGCGCGTTTCCCGGGGAGCTGTTTTTT. Its translation: CASSQASTGGAFPGELFF. The chain links TRBV4-2 to TRBJ2-2, with 10 bases that match TRBD1. Germline lookup yields CDR1 LGHNA and CDR2 YNFKEQ. This CDR3 region has 18 residues. J gave up 6 bases and V 1 base, and 11 bases lay outside the gene matches.

This clone was detected only a few times. V gene TRBV7-2 combines with J gene TRBJ1-2; 10 nucleotides match TRBD1. The CDR3 has 15 amino acids. Germline V CDR1 and CDR2: SGHTA, FQGNSA. V shed 1 base and J 2 bases; nucleotides not matched to a gene: 1. Written as DNA, the CDR3 is TGTGCCAGCAGCTTAGTGGGACAGGGGAACTATGGCTACACCTTC. This gives the protein CASSLVGQGNYGYTF.

This clone was recorded only once. This chain uses TRBV28 with TRBJ2-2; 7 nucleotides agree with TRBD1. The length of the CDR3 is 15 residues. Germline V CDR1 and CDR2: MDHEN, SYDVKM. J was trimmed by 6 bases and V by 3 bases; bases with no gene match: 7. The CDR3 here is CASSLGDRAAGELFF. CDR3 coding DNA: TGTGCCAGCAGTTTGGGAGACAGGGCGGCCGGGGAGCTGTTTTTT.

The rearrangement uses TRBV2 and TRBJ2-6; 8 nucleotides align to TRBD1. The CDR3 loop spans 15 amino acids. The junction had 3 bases not matched to a gene; V was cut back by 6 bases and J by 2 bases. CDR1 SNHLY and CDR2 FYNNEI come from the germline V gene. The chain's CDR3 is CASRLQGAGANVLTF. The CDR3 DNA reads as TGTGCCAGCAGACTACAGGGGGCTGGGGCCAACGTCCTGACTTTC.

J is TRBJ1-2 and V is TRBV2; weak D call: TRBD1 (5 bases). CDR1 and CDR2 from the germline V gene are SNHLY and FYNNEI. CDR3 length: 13 amino acids. V was trimmed by 5 bases and J by 6 bases, leaving 13 bases between them. The CDR3 bases are TGTGCCAGCAGTCTTGGGGGGGTCAATGGCTACACCTTC. Protein product: CASSLGGVNGYTF.

The gene calls are TRBV6-1 and TRBJ2-2, with 8 positions matching TRBD1. V was clipped by 8 bases and J by 5 bases; unmatched bases: 4. The CDR3 spans 13 residues. Per the germline V gene, CDR1 is MNHNS and CDR2 is SASEGT. In nucleotides, the CDR3 is TGTGCCAGCGGACAGGGAATAACCGGGGAGCTGTTTTTT. Encoded protein: CASGQGITGELFF.

The rearrangement links TRBV5-1 to TRBJ2-3, with 8 nucleotides matching TRBD1. CDR3 length: 16 amino acids. Germline V gene lookup returns CDR1 SGHRS and CDR2 YFSETQ. V dropped 0 bases and J dropped 4; count of bases not matched to a gene: 7. CDR3 sequence: CASSLDFDRGADTQYF. Written as DNA, the CDR3 is TGCGCCAGCAGCTTGGATTTCGACAGGGGCGCAGATACGCAGTATTTT.

The chain couples TRBV28 to TRBJ1-5; D is uncertain. Trimming pared 6 bases from V and 1 base from J, leaving 4 bases between. This CDR3 has 12 residues. Germline-derived CDR1 and CDR2 are MDHEN and SYDVKM. The chain's CDR3 is CASRRSNQPQHF. The CDR3 DNA sequence: TGTGCCAGCAGGAGGAGCAATCAGCCCCAGCATTTT.

The chain carries TRBV9 and TRBJ2-3; no definite D call. The germline V and J ends were trimmed by 0 bases and 4 bases, with 12 bases remaining between them. This CDR3 region has 15 residues. CDR1 and CDR2 from the germline V gene are SGDLS and YYNGEE. Written as DNA, the CDR3 is TGTGCCAGCAGCGTAGGTTCTAGTCCTGCAGATACGCAGTATTTT. Amino acids: CASSVGSSPADTQYF. The full variable domain, completed using reference TRBV9 and TRBJ2-3, is DSGVTQTPKHLITATGQRVTLRCSPRSGDLSVYWYQQSLDQGLQFLIQYYNGEERAKGNILERFSAQQFPDLHSELNLSSLELGDSALYFCASSVGSSPADTQYFGPGTRLTVL.

The genes are TRBV9 and TRBJ1-2, with 7 bases fitting TRBD1. The CDR3 is made up of 13 amino acids. After removal of 1 base from V and 10 bases from J, the junction contained 7 bases not matched to a gene. Germline loops: CDR1 SGDLS, CDR2 YYNGEE. The CDR3 sequence is CASSVRTGDHYTF. CDR3 nucleotide sequence: TGTGCCAGCAGCGTAAGGACAGGTGACCACTACACCTTC.

J is TRBJ2-3 and V is TRBV9; D not certain. CDR1 is SGDLS, CDR2 YYNGEE, per germline. The CDR3 is 16 amino acids. V dropped 4 bases and J dropped 2 bases, with 17 bases sitting between them. CDR3 DNA: TGTGCCAGCAGCCCCGGCCCTCGTAGCCCCACAGATACGCAGTATTTT. Translating gives CASSPGPRSPTDTQYF.

The chain joins TRBV27 to TRBJ1-2, with TRBD1 identical over 8 bases. The CDR3 consists of 12 residues. The germline V gene has CDR1 MNHEY and CDR2 SMNVEV (reference sequence). J was trimmed by 8 bases and V by 7 bases; bases with no gene match: 6. CDR3 nucleotides: TGTGCCAGCACTACAACAGGGGGAGGCTACACCTTC. Encoded protein: CASTTTGGGYTF.